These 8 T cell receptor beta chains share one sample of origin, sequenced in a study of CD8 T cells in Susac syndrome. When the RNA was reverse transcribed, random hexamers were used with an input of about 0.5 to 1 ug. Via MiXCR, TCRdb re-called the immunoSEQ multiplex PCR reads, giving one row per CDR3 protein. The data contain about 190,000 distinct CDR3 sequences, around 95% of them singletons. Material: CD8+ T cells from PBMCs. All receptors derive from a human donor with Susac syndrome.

CDR3: CASSLGQASTDTQYF. The CDR3, as DNA: TGTGCCAGCAGCTTAGGACAGGCCAGCACAGATACGCAGTATTTT. This chain uses TRBV7-9 with TRBJ2-3; tentatively, D is TRBD1 (6 bases). CDR1 SEHNR and CDR2 FQNEAQ come from the germline V gene (reference sequence). Trimming left V 1 base short and J 0 bases short, with 8 bases between. The CDR3 loop spans 15 amino acids.

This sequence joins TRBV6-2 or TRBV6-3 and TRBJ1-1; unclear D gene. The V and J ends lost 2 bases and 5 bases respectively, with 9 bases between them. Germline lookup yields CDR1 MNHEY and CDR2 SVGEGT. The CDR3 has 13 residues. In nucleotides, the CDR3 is TGTGCCAGCAGTTACAGCTGGGCTACTGAAGCTTTCTTT. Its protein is CASSYSWATEAFF.

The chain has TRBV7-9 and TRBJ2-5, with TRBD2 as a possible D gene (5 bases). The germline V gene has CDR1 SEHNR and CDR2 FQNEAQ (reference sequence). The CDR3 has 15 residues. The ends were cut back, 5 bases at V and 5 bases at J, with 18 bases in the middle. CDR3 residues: CASSTTYGLRETQYF. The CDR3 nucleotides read TGTGCCAGCAGCACTACCTACGGACTCAGGGAGACCCAGTACTTC.

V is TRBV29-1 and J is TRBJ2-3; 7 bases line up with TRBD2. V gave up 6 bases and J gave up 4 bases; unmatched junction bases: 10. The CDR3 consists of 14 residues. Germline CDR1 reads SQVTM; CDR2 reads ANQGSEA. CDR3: CSVREEGRADTQYF. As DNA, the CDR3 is TGCAGCGTCCGGGAGGAGGGGCGGGCAGATACGCAGTATTTT.

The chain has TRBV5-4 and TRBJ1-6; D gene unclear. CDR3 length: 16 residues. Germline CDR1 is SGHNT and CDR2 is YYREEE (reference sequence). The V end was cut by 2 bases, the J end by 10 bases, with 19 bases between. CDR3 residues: CASSFKVIQGHSPLHF. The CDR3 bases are TGTGCCAGCAGCTTCAAAGTAATACAAGGGCACTCACCCCTCCACTTT.

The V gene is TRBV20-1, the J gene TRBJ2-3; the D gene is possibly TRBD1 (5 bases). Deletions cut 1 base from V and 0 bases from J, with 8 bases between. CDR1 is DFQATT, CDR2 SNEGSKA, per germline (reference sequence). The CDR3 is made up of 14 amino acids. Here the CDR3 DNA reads TGCAGTGCTAGAGGACAGATTAGCACAGATACGCAGTATTTT. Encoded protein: CSARGQISTDTQYF.

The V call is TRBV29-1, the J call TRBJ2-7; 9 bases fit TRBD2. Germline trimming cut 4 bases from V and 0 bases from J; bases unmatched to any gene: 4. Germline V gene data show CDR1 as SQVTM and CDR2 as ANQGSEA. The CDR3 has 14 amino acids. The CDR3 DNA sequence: TGCAGCGTTGCTGCGGGGGGGTCCTCCTACGAGCAGTACTTC. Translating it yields CSVAAGGSSYEQYF.

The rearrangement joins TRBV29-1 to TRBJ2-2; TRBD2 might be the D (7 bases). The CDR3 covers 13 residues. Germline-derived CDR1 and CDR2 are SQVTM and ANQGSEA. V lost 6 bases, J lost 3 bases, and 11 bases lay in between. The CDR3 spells CSVGGTHTGELFF. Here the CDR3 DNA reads TGCAGCGTGGGGGGGACACACACCGGGGAGCTGTTTTTT.